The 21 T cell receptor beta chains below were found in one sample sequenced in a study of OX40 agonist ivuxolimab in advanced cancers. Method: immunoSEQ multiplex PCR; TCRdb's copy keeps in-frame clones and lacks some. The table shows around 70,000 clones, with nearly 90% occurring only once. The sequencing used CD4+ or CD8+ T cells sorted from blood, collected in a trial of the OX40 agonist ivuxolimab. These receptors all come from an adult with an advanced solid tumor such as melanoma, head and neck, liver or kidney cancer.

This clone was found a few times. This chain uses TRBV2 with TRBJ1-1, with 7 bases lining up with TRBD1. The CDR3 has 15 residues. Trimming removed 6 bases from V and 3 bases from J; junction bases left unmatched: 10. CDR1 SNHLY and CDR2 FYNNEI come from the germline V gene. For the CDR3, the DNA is TGTGCCAGCAGCCAGGACAGGCCTTCCTACACTGAAGCTTTCTTT. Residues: CASSQDRPSYTEAFF.

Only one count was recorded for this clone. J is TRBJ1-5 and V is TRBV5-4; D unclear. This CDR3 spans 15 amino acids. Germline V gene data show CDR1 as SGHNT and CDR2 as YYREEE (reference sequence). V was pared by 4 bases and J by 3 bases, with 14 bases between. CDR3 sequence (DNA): TGTGCCAGCAGCCAAGACGACTCTTACAATCAGCCCCAGCATTTT. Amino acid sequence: CASSQDDSYNQPQHF.

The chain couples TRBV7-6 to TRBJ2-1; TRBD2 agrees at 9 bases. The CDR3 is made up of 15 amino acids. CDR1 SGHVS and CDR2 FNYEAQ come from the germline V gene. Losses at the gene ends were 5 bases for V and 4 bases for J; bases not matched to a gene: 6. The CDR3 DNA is TGTGCCAGCAGCCTGAATAGCGGGGGATACAATGAGCAGTTCTTC. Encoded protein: CASSLNSGGYNEQFF.

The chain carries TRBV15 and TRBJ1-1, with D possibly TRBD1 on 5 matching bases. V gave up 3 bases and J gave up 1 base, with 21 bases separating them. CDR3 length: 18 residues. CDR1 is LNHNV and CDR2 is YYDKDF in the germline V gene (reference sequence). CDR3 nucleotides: TGTGCCACCAGCAGGCCGCGGGGCTCAGGGTTAGGGAACACTGAAGCTTTCTTT. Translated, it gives CATSRPRGSGLGNTEAFF.

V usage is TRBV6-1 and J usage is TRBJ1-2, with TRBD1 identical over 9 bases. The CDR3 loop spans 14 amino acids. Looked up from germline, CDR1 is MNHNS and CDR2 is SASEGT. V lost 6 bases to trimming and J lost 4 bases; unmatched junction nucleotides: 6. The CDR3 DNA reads TGTGCCAGCAGCTACAGGGGGCTTGGCTATGGCTACACCTTC. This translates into CASSYRGLGYGYTF.

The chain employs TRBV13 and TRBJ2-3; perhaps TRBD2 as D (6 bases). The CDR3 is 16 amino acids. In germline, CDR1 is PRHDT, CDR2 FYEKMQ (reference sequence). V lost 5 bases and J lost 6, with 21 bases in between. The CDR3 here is CASSTPRGAAGDTQYF. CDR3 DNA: TGTGCCAGCAGCACACCTCGAGGTGCCGCGGGGGATACGCAGTATTTT.

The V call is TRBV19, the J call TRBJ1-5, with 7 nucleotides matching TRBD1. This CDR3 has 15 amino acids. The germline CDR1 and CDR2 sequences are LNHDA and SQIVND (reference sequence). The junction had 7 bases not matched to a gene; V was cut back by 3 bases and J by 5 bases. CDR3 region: CASSMAGGVDQPQHF. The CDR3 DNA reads TGTGCCAGTAGTATGGCAGGGGGGGTGGATCAGCCCCAGCATTTT.

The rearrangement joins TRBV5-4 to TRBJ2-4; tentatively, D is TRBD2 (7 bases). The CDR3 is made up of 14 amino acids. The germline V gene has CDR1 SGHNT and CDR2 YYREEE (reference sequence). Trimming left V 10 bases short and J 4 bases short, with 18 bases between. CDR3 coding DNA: TGTGCCCCTAGCACGGGGGGCGGGAAAAACATTCAGTACTTC. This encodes CAPSTGGGKNIQYF.

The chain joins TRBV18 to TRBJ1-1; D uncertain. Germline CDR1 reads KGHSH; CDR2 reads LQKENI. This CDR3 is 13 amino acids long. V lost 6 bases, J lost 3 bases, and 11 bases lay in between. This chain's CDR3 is CASSLRRDTEAFF. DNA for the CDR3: TGTGCCAGCTCTCTCAGGAGGGACACTGAAGCTTTCTTT.

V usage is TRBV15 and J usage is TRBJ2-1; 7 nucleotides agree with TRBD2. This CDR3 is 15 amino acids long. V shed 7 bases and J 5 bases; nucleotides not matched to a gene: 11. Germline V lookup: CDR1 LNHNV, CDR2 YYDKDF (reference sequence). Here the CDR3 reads CATNGRSRSNNEQFF. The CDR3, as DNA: TGTGCCACCAACGGGAGGTCGCGATCAAACAATGAGCAGTTCTTC.

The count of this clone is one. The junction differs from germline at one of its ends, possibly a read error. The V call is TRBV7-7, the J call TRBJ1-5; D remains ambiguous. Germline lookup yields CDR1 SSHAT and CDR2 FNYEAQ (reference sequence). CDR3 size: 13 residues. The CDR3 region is CASSLGRDQPQHF. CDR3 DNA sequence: TGTGCTAGCAGCTTAGGAAGGGATCAGCCCCAGCATTTT.

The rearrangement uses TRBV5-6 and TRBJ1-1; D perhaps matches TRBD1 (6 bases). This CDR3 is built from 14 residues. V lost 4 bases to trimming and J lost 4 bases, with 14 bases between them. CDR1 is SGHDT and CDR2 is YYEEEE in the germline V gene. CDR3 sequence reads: CASSPFIRGTEAFF. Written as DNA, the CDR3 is TGTGCCAGCAGCCCCTTTATCAGGGGCACTGAAGCTTTCTTT.

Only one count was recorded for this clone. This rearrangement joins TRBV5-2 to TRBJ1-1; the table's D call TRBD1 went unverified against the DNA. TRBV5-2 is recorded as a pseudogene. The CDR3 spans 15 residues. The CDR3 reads CASSQEQGSHTEAFF. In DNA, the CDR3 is TGTGCCAGCAGCCAAGAACAGGGGAGCCACACTGAAGCTTTCTTT.

CDR3 sequence (DNA): TGTGCCAGCAGCGTAGGTGGGACAGGGGACGAGCAGTACTTC. Protein: CASSVGGTGDEQYF. The chain is built from TRBV9 and TRBJ2-7, with 10 positions matching TRBD1. The junction had 2 bases not matched to a gene; V was cut back by 0 bases and J by 5 bases. Per germline, CDR1 SGDLS and CDR2 YYNGEE. The CDR3 contains 14 residues.

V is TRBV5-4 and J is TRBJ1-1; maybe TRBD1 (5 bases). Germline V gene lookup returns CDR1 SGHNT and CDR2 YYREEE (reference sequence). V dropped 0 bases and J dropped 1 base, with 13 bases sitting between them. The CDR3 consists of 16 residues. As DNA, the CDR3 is TGTGCCAGCAGCTTGGGATCCAGGGTTTCGAACACTGAAGCTTTCTTT. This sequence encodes CASSLGSRVSNTEAFF.

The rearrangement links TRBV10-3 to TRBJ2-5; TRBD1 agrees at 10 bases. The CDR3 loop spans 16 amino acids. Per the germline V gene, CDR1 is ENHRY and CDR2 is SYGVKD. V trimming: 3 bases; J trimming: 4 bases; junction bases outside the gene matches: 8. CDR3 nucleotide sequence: TGTGCCATCAGTGATGTGCGACAGGGGGCGGGAGAGACCCAGTACTTC. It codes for CAISDVRQGAGETQYF.

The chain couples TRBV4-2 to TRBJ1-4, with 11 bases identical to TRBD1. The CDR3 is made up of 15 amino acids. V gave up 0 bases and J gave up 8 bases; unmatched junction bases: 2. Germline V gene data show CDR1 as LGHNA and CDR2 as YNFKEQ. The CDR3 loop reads CASSQDWTGGEKLFF. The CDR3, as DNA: TGTGCCAGCAGCCAAGATTGGACAGGGGGCGAAAAACTGTTTTTT.

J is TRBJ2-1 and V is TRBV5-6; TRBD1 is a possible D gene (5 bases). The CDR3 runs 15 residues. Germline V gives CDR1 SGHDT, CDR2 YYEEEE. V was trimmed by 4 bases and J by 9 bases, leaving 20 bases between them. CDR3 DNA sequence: TGTGCCAGCAGCCAAGAAGGGGCGTGGTTCAGTGAGCAGTTCTTC. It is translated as CASSQEGAWFSEQFF.

CDR3 in DNA: TGTGCCAGCAGTGACCGGGGCTGGGATGGCTACACCTTC. Translating gives CASSDRGWDGYTF. The chain recombines TRBV2 with TRBJ1-2; the D gene is possibly TRBD1 (5 bases). The ends were cut back, 3 bases at V and 6 bases at J, with 11 bases in the middle. Germline V gene lookup returns CDR1 SNHLY and CDR2 FYNNEI. This CDR3 contains 13 residues. The complete variable domain, with remaining parts taken from reference TRBV2 and TRBJ1-2, reads EPEVTQTPSHQVTQMGQEVILRCVPISNHLYFYWYRQILGQKVEFLVSFYNNEISEKSEIFDDQFSVERPDGSNFTLKIRSTKLEDSAMYFCASSDRGWDGYTFGSGTRLTVV.

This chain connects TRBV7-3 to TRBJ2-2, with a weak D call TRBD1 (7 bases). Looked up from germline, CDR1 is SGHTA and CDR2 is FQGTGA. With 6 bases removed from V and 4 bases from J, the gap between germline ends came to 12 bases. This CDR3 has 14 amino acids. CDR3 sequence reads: CASREQGGTGELFF. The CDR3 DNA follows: TGTGCCAGCAGGGAGCAGGGGGGCACCGGGGAGCTGTTTTTT.

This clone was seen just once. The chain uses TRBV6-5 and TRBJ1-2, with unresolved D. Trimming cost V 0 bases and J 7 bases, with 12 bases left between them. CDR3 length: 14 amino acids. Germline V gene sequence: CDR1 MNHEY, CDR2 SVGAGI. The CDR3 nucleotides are TGTGCCAGCAGTTACTCGAGTTCGGGTGGTGGCTACACCTTC. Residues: CASSYSSSGGGYTF.